This T cell receptor beta chain was documented in a study of blood T cell repertoires in COVID-19. V lost 0 bases, J lost 0 bases, and 9 bases stayed unmatched. This CDR3 has 18 amino acids. Looked up from germline, CDR1 is LNHNV and CDR2 is YYDKDF (reference sequence). TCRdb's copy holds only in-frame clones and misses some; the assay was immunoSEQ multiplex PCR. In the table there are some 140,000 clones, around 85% of which are singletons. The sequenced sample was peripheral blood. This chain joins TRBV15 and TRBJ2-3, with 7 bases matching TRBD2. The sequence came from an elderly woman with acute or convalescent COVID-19. The CDR3 protein is CATSRDLVLAPSTDTQYF. The DNA for the CDR3 is TGTGCCACCAGCAGAGATCTGGTACTAGCGCCTAGCACAGATACGCAGTATTTT.